Sequencing of this TCR beta chain was carried out in a study of T cell changes during pregnancy in multiple sclerosis. CDR3 size: 16 residues. Per the germline V gene, CDR1 is MNHNS and CDR2 is SASEGT. V lost 2 bases and J lost 0, with 11 bases in between. Generated by immunoSEQ multiplex PCR, the TCRdb table keeps only in-frame clones and is missing some. The table shows approximately 48,000 clones, with roughly nine tenths occurring only once. This TCR was recovered from a female donor with multiple sclerosis, enrolled in a pregnancy study. V gene TRBV6-1 combines with J gene TRBJ1-3, with D maybe TRBD1 (5 bases). The sequences come from CD8+ T cells from peripheral blood mononuclear cells, collected before pregnancy. CDR3 loop: CASSERGLISGNTIYF. CDR3 bases: TGTGCCAGCAGTGAACGGGGACTGATCTCTGGAAACACCATATATTTT.